This TCR beta chain appears in the sequencing data of a study of molecular identifiers for immune sequencing clone quantification. V was cut by 8 bases and J by 7 bases, with 14 bases left in between. The length of the CDR3 is 12 residues. CDR1 is MNHEY and CDR2 is SMNVEV in the germline V gene (reference sequence). The bulk TCR libraries were made with methods described before and with listed TCR primers. TCRdb itself ran the PCR reads through MiXCR, one entry per CDR3 protein. The sample shows under 650,000 distinct CDR3 sequences, less than 20% of them seen only once. Sample: naive CD8+ T cells from blood, with Jurkat cell RNA spiked in. The subset denotes: FACS-sorted CD8+CD4-CCR7+CD45RA+ naive T cells. This rearrangement joins TRBV27 to TRBJ1-2; D may be TRBD1 (5 bases). The sequence was collected from a human donor in good health. Some libraries in this study had Jurkat cell RNA spiked in. Here the CDR3 reads CASFVWGSGYTF. CDR3 nucleotides: TGTGCCAGCTTCGTATGGGGCTCTGGCTACACCTTC.